This TCR beta chain was captured by sequencing in a study of blood T cell repertoires in COVID-19. The data were produced by immunoSEQ multiplex PCR, yet TCRdb's version contains in-frame clones alone and is incomplete. The sample yields fewer than 300,000 clones, approximately 84% seen once. Trimming cost V 1 base and J 7 bases, with 14 bases left between them. Per germline, CDR1 SSHAT and CDR2 FNYEAQ (reference sequence). The CDR3 contains 15 residues. This TCR came from a person between 65 and 79 years old with COVID-19, enrolled during active disease. The chain carries TRBV7-7 and TRBJ2-1; D possibly corresponds to TRBD2 (6 bases). Sample: peripheral blood. Here the CDR3 reads CASSLGIAGRNEQFF. In nucleotides, the CDR3 is TGTGCCAGCAGCTTAGGGATTGCAGGGAGGAATGAGCAGTTCTTC.